This TCR beta chain is drawn from a study of blood T cell repertoires in COVID-19. Whole-study context: There were acute and convalescent COVID-19 samples, and they came from the United States, Italy and Spain.

Sequenced by immunoSEQ multiplex PCR; TCRdb stores in-frame clones only, minus some. The table includes around 200,000 clones, roughly 85% detected once. Germline V gives CDR1 ENHRY, CDR2 SYGVKD. The J segment lost 3 bases and the V segment lost 5 bases, leaving 10 bases of the junction unmatched. The CDR3 length is 16 residues. Sequenced material: peripheral blood. This TCR came from a woman between 18 and 29 years old who had recovered from COVID-19. This chain connects TRBV10-3 to TRBJ2-7, with 10 bases fitting TRBD1. This CDR3 is CAISLRRTGGYYEQYF. CDR3 nucleotide sequence: TGTGCCATCAGTTTGAGGAGGACAGGGGGTTACTACGAGCAGTACTTC.